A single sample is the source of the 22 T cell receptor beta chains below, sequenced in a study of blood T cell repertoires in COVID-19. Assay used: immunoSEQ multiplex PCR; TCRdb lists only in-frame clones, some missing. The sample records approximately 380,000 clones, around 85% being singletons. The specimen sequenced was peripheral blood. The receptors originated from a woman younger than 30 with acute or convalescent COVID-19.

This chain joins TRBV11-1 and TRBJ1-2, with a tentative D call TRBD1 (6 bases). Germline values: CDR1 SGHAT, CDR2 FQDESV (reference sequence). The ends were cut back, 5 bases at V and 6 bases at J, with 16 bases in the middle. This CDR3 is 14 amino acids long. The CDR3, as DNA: TGTGCCAGCAGCACGACAGGAAAGGTGGATGGCTACACCTTC. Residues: CASSTTGKVDGYTF.

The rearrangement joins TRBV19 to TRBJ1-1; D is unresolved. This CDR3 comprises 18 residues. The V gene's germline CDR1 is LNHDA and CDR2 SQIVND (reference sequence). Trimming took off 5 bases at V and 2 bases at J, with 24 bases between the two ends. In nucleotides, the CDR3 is TGTGCCAGTAGTTCTCCGAAATCGGGTCTGGAGGGAAACACTGAAGCTTTCTTT. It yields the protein CASSSPKSGLEGNTEAFF.

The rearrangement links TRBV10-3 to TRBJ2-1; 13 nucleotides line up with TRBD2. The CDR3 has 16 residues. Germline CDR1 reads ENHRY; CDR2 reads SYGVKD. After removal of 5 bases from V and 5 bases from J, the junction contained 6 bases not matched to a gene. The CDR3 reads CAISRLAGGLDNEQFF. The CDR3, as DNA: TGTGCCATCAGTCGACTAGCGGGAGGTCTTGACAATGAGCAGTTCTTC.

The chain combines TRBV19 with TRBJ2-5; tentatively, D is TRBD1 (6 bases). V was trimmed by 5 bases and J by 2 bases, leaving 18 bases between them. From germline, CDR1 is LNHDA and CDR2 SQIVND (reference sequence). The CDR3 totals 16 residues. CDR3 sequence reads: CASSPPQGIGQETQYF. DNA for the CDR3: TGTGCCAGTAGTCCCCCCCAGGGGATAGGTCAAGAGACCCAGTACTTC.

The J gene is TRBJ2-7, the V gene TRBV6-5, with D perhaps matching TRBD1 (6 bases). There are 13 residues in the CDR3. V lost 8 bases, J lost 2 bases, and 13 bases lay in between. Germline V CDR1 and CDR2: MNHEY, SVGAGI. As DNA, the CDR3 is TGTGCCAGCTCTTGGGGGCCCACCTACGAGCAGTACTTC. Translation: CASSWGPTYEQYF.

CDR3 sequence: CASSSYRGTEAFF. The CDR3 DNA reads TGTGCCAGCAGCAGCTACCGGGGCACTGAAGCTTTCTTT. The gene calls are TRBV5-6 and TRBJ1-1; D is ambiguous. The CDR3 length is 13 residues. Trimming took off 4 bases at V and 4 bases at J, with 11 bases between the two ends. Germline assignment: CDR1 SGHDT and CDR2 YYEEEE.

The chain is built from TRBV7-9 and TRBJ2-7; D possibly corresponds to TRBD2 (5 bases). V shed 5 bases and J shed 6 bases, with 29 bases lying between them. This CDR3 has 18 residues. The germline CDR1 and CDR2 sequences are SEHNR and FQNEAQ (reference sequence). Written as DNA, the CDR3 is TGTGCCAGCAGCCCCGAACGGGTAGGGCTCAACGGGGAAGCCGAGCAGTACTTC. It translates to CASSPERVGLNGEAEQYF.

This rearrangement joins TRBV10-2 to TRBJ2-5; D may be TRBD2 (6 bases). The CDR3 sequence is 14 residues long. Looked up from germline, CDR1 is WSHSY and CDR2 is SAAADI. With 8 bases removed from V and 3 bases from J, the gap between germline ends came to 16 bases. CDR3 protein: CASYTRSGEETQYF. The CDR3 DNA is TGCGCCAGCTACACAAGGTCGGGGGAAGAGACCCAGTACTTC.

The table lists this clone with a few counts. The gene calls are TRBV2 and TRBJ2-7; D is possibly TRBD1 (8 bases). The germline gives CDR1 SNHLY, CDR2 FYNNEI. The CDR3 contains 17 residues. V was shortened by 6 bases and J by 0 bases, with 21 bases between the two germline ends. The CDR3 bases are TGTGCCAGCAGGAACAGGGGGGGTAGCCTCTCCTCCTACGAGCAGTACTTC. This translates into CASRNRGGSLSSYEQYF.

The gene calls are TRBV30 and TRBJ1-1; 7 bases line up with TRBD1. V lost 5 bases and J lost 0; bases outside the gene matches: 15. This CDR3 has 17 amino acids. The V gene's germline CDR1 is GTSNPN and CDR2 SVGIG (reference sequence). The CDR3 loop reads CAWHNTGDFYMNTEAFF. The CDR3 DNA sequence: TGTGCCTGGCATAACACAGGGGACTTTTACATGAACACTGAAGCTTTCTTT.

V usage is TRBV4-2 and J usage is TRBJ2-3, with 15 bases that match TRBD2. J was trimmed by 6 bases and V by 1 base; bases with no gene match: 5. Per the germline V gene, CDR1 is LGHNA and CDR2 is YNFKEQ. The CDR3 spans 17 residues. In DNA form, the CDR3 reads TGTGCCAGCAGCCAAGTTCCTGGACTAGCGGGAGGGGATACGCAGTATTTT. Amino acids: CASSQVPGLAGGDTQYF.

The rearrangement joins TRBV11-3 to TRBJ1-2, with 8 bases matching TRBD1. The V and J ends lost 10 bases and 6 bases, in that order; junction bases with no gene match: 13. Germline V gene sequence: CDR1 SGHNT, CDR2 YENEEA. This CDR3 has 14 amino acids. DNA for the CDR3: TGTGCCAACGCGAACGGACAGGGTGGCGATGGCTACACCTTC. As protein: CANANGQGGDGYTF.

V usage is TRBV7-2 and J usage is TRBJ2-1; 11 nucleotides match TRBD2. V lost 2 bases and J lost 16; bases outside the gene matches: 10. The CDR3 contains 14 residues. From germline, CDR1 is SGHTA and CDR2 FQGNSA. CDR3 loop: CASSLNGLAGGIFF. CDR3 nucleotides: TGTGCCAGCAGCTTAAATGGGCTAGCGGGGGGCATTTTCTTC.

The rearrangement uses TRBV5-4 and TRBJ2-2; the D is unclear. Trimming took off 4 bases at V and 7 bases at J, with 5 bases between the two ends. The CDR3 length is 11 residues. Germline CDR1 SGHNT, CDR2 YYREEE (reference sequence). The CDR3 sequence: CASSLNGELFF. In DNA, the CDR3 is TGTGCCAGCAGCCTTAACGGGGAGCTGTTTTTT.

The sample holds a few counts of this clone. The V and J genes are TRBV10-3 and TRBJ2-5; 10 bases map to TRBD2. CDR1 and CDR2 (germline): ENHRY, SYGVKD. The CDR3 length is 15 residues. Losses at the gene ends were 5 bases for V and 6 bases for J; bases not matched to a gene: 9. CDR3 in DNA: TGTGCCATCAGTAACCTAGCGGGGGTGGACAAGACCCAGTACTTC. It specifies CAISNLAGVDKTQYF.

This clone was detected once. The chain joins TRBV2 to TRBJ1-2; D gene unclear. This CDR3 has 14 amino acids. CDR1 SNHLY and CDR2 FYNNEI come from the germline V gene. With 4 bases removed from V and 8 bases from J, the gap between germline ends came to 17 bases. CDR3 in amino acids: CASSVRLWVNGYTF. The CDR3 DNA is TGTGCCAGCAGTGTGAGGCTGTGGGTTAACGGCTACACCTTC.

This CDR3 is CASREMGQFWKAFYEQYF. The CDR3 bases are TGTGCCAGCAGGGAAATGGGACAGTTTTGGAAGGCCTTCTACGAGCAGTACTTC. This chain joins TRBV2 and TRBJ2-7; TRBD1 agrees at 7 bases. Germline CDR1 reads SNHLY; CDR2 reads FYNNEI. The CDR3 runs 18 residues. V gave up 6 bases and J gave up 3 bases; unmatched junction bases: 20.

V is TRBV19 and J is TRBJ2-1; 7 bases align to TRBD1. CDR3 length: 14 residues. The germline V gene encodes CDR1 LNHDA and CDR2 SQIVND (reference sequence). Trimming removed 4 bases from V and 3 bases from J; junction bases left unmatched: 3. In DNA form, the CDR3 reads TGTGCCAGTAGTACCCGGACAGGCTACAATGAGCAGTTCTTC. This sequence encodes CASSTRTGYNEQFF.

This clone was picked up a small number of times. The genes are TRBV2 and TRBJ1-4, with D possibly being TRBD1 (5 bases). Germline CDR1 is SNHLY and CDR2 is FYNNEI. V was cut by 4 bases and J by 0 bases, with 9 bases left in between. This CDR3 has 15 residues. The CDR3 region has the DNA TGTGCCAGCAGTGCGGGGGAGACAACTAATGAAAAACTGTTTTTT. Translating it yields CASSAGETTNEKLFF.

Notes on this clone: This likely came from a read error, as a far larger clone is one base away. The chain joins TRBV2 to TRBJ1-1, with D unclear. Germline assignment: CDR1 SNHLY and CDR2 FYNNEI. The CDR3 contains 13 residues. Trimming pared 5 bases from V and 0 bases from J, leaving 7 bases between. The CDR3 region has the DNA TGTGCCAGCAGTTTAGACATGAACACTGAAGCTTTCTTT. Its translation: CASSLDMNTEAFF.

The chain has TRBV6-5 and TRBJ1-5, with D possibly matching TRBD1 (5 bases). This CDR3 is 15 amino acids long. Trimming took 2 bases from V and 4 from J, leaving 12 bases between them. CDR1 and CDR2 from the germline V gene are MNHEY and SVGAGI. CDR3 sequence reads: CASSYGVGGNQPQHF. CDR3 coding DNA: TGTGCCAGCAGTTACGGGGTGGGGGGAAATCAGCCCCAGCATTTT.

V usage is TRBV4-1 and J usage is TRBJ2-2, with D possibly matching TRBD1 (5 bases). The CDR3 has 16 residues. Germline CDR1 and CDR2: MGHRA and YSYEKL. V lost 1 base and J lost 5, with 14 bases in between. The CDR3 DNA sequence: TGCGCCAGCAGCCAAGTCGGATCTTGGACAACCGGGGAGCTGTTTTTT. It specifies CASSQVGSWTTGELFF.